A single sample is the source of the 22 T cell receptor beta chains below, sequenced in a study of CD8 T cells in Susac syndrome. With random hexamers, roughly 0.45 to 1 ug RNA was reverse transcribed. A single record per CDR3 protein comes from TCRdb applying MiXCR to the immunoSEQ multiplex PCR reads. This repertoire shows around 190,000 distinct CDR3 sequences, approximately 95% found once; its top ten account for 0.1%. The sequencing sample was made of CD4+ T cells from PBMCs. The receptors were sampled from a human donor in good health.

This chain links TRBV27 with TRBJ1-4; no firm D call. The germline gives CDR1 MNHEY, CDR2 SMNVEV (reference sequence). V lost 4 bases and J lost 8, with 8 bases in between. This CDR3 has 12 amino acids. CDR3 sequence (DNA): TGTGCCAGCAGTTCCGGAGGAGAAAAACTGTTTTTT. The encoded protein is CASSSGGEKLFF. The whole variable domain, remainder taken from reference TRBV27 and TRBJ1-4, is EAQVTQNPRYLITVTGKKLTVTCSQNMNHEYMSWYRQDPGLGLRQIYYSMNVEVTDKGDVPEGYKVSRKEKRNFPLILESPSPNQTSLYFCASSSGGEKLFFGSGTQLSVL.

The V gene is TRBV7-2, the J gene TRBJ2-1; 11 bases fit TRBD1. V lost 5 bases to trimming and J lost 9 bases; unmatched junction nucleotides: 3. Germline CDR1 SGHTA, CDR2 FQGNSA. The CDR3 is 13 amino acids. The CDR3 DNA reads TGTGCCAGCAGCCTGGACAGGGGGCGTGAGCAGTTCTTC. Translation: CASSLDRGREQFF.

The gene calls are TRBV7-2 and TRBJ2-5; maybe TRBD1 (5 bases). Per the germline V gene, CDR1 is SGHTA and CDR2 is FQGNSA. The CDR3 is made up of 13 amino acids. V lost 1 base and J 10 bases, leaving 13 bases between the germline ends. CDR3 nucleotides: TGTGCCAGCAGCTTAGGACCGGACAAACTCCAGTACTTC. This encodes CASSLGPDKLQYF.

The gene calls are TRBV19 and TRBJ2-7, with TRBD1 identical over 8 bases. J lost 3 bases, V lost 3 bases, and 4 bases had no gene match. This CDR3 contains 14 residues. In germline, CDR1 is LNHDA, CDR2 SQIVND (reference sequence). The chain's CDR3 is CASSIRTGNYEQYF. Here the CDR3 DNA reads TGTGCCAGTAGTATCCGGACAGGGAACTACGAGCAGTACTTC.

The rearrangement links TRBV28 to TRBJ1-5, with D maybe TRBD1 (6 bases). Between the trimmed V and J ends, which lost 8 bases and 4 bases, there was a span of 9 bases. CDR1 MDHEN and CDR2 SYDVKM come from the germline V gene. CDR3 size: 12 residues. The CDR3 loop reads CASSRGNQPQHF. The CDR3 nucleotides are TGTGCCAGCTCCAGGGGTAATCAGCCCCAGCATTTT.

Here the CDR3 reads CATSEPAGGTDTQYF. CDR3 DNA: TGTGCCACCAGTGAACCAGCGGGAGGGACAGATACGCAGTATTTT. The chain uses TRBV24-1 and TRBJ2-3; 10 positions match TRBD2. Losses at the gene ends were 4 bases for V and 3 bases for J; bases not matched to a gene: 3. CDR1 is KGHDR and CDR2 is SFDVKD in the germline V gene. CDR3 length: 15 amino acids.

This clonotype came up once. The V gene is TRBV24-1, the J gene TRBJ2-3, with 8 bases fitting TRBD1. CDR3 length: 15 amino acids. V was clipped by 5 bases and J by 2 bases; unmatched bases: 5. CDR1 and CDR2 (germline): KGHDR, SFDVKD. CDR3 in amino acids: CATSAPGQDTDTQYF. DNA for the CDR3: TGTGCCACCAGTGCTCCGGGACAGGACACAGATACGCAGTATTTT.

The chain recombines TRBV20-1 with TRBJ1-5; the D gene is possibly TRBD1 (5 bases). Per germline, CDR1 DFQATT and CDR2 SNEGSKA (reference sequence). Deletions cut 5 bases from V and 0 bases from J, with 11 bases between. The CDR3 loop spans 14 amino acids. CDR3: CSAHSGYSNQPQHF. CDR3 DNA sequence: TGCAGTGCTCACTCAGGGTATAGCAATCAGCCCCAGCATTTT.

The rearrangement links TRBV6-6 to TRBJ2-7; tentative D call: TRBD2 (6 bases). The ends were cut back, 2 bases at V and 0 bases at J, with 11 bases in the middle. Germline CDR1 reads MNHNY; CDR2 reads SVGAGI (reference sequence). The CDR3 sequence is 15 residues long. The CDR3 coding sequence is TGTGCCAGCAGTTACGGGGACTTTAGCTCCTACGAGCAGTACTTC. This translates into CASSYGDFSSYEQYF.

The rearrangement joins TRBV20-1 to TRBJ2-7; 8 nucleotides match TRBD1. The length of the CDR3 is 14 residues. Germline CDR1 DFQATT, CDR2 SNEGSKA (reference sequence). V was clipped by 3 bases and J by 3 bases; unmatched bases: 7. The CDR3 here is CSARRSGTGYEQYF. DNA of the CDR3: TGCAGTGCTAGGCGGTCCGGGACAGGCTACGAGCAGTACTTC.

V usage is TRBV2 and J usage is TRBJ2-1; D unresolved. V was clipped by 1 base and J by 6 bases, with 13 bases between them. Germline V gene data show CDR1 as SNHLY and CDR2 as FYNNEI. This CDR3 is built from 15 residues. CDR3: CASSEDISASNEQFF. DNA of the CDR3: TGTGCCAGCAGTGAAGACATTTCAGCGTCCAATGAGCAGTTCTTC. Complete variable domain (other parts from reference TRBV2 and TRBJ2-1): EPEVTQTPSHQVTQMGQEVILRCVPISNHLYFYWYRQILGQKVEFLVSFYNNEISEKSEIFDDQFSVERPDGSNFTLKIRSTKLEDSAMYFCASSEDISASNEQFFGPGTRLTVL.

The rearrangement links TRBV30 to TRBJ1-3; D ambiguous. Deletions cut 3 bases from V and 4 bases from J, with 7 bases between. The CDR3 loop spans 12 amino acids. The germline CDR1 and CDR2 sequences are GTSNPN and SVGIG (reference sequence). CDR3 coding DNA: TGTGCCTGGAGCCCCTTGGGAAACACCATATATTTT. Translation gives CAWSPLGNTIYF.

The rearrangement uses TRBV19 and TRBJ2-5; 12 positions agree with TRBD2. The trim removed 6 bases at V and 6 bases at J, leaving 8 bases unmatched. The CDR3 covers 15 residues. Per the germline V gene, CDR1 is LNHDA and CDR2 is SQIVND (reference sequence). CDR3 protein: CASSPGTSGLQTQYF. The CDR3 DNA sequence: TGTGCCAGTAGCCCTGGGACTAGCGGGCTCCAGACCCAGTACTTC.

This clonotype was seen once. The chain uses TRBV19 and TRBJ2-6; D gene uncertain. Germline V lookup: CDR1 LNHDA, CDR2 SQIVND (reference sequence). V was trimmed by 3 bases and J by 0 bases, leaving 12 bases between them. The CDR3 runs 17 residues. The CDR3 nucleotides are TGTGCCAGTAGTATCGTAGGCCCGCTCTCTGGGGCCAACGTCCTGACTTTC. Translated, it gives CASSIVGPLSGANVLTF.

The J gene is TRBJ2-1, the V gene TRBV4-3; TRBD2 matches 7 bases. The CDR3 has 16 residues. CDR1 is LGHNA, CDR2 YSLEER, per germline. V was pared by 2 bases and J by 7 bases, with 11 bases of the junction left unmatched. CDR3 sequence (DNA): TGCGCCAGCAGCCAAAACTATCGCGGGAGTTGGAATGAGCAGTTCTTC. As protein: CASSQNYRGSWNEQFF.

The chain employs TRBV20-1 and TRBJ2-1, with D maybe TRBD2 (6 bases). Germline CDR1 DFQATT, CDR2 SNEGSKA (reference sequence). The CDR3 sequence is 12 residues long. With 6 bases removed from V and 6 bases from J, the gap between germline ends came to 12 bases. The chain's CDR3 is CSARLVANEQFF. The CDR3, as DNA: TGCAGTGCCCGACTAGTTGCCAATGAGCAGTTCTTC.

The chain is built from TRBV3-1 and TRBJ2-7; TRBD1 might be the D (5 bases). The germline V and J ends were trimmed by 1 base and 3 bases, with 10 bases remaining between them. The CDR3 covers 14 residues. CDR1 and CDR2 from the germline V gene are LGHDT and YNNKEL (reference sequence). The CDR3 DNA reads as TGTGCCAGCAGCCAAGGGACAACCTTCTACGAGCAGTACTTC. Protein product: CASSQGTTFYEQYF.

The chain has TRBV5-1 and TRBJ2-2; unclear D gene. CDR1 and CDR2 (germline): SGHRS, YFSETQ. This CDR3 has 14 amino acids. The V gene lost 3 bases and the J gene lost 6 bases, with 12 bases spanning the gap. The CDR3 nucleotides read TGCGCCAGCAGCTGGTCGGGCAACCCCGGGGAGCTGTTTTTT. Its protein is CASSWSGNPGELFF.

This chain connects TRBV20-1 to TRBJ1-1; D might be TRBD1 (6 bases). V lost 3 bases to trimming and J lost 11 bases, with 19 bases between them. CDR1 DFQATT and CDR2 SNEGSKA come from the germline V gene (reference sequence). The CDR3 runs to 13 residues. The CDR3 DNA follows: TGCAGTGCTAGGCACAGGGTCGGGGAATTGGCTTTCTTT. It specifies CSARHRVGELAFF.

This chain connects TRBV20-1 to TRBJ2-1, with D possibly TRBD2 on 5 matching bases. The CDR3 is 15 residues long. The V gene's germline CDR1 is DFQATT and CDR2 SNEGSKA (reference sequence). Trimming removed 3 bases at V and 1 base at J, with 13 bases between. CDR3 loop: CSARSRVGSYNEQFF. CDR3 DNA sequence: TGCAGTGCTAGGTCGCGGGTAGGATCCTACAATGAGCAGTTCTTC.

This clonotype has a single count. V is TRBV14 and J is TRBJ1-2; unclear D gene. The CDR3 consists of 14 residues. CDR1 and CDR2 (germline): SGHDN, FVKESK. Trimming stripped 8 bases from V and 1 base from J, with 14 bases between. The CDR3 DNA sequence: TGTGCCAGCCCCCAGCAGGACCTTAACTATGGCTACACCTTC. It yields the protein CASPQQDLNYGYTF.

This rearrangement joins TRBV7-2 to TRBJ2-4, with D perhaps matching TRBD2 (6 bases). Germline loops: CDR1 SGHTA, CDR2 FQGNSA. The CDR3 contains 16 residues. The V end lost 2 bases, the J end lost 4 bases, and 15 bases lay between the germline ends. The CDR3 sequence: CASSLHNGRVKNIQYF. CDR3 sequence (DNA): TGTGCCAGCAGCTTACATAACGGGAGAGTAAAAAACATTCAGTACTTC.